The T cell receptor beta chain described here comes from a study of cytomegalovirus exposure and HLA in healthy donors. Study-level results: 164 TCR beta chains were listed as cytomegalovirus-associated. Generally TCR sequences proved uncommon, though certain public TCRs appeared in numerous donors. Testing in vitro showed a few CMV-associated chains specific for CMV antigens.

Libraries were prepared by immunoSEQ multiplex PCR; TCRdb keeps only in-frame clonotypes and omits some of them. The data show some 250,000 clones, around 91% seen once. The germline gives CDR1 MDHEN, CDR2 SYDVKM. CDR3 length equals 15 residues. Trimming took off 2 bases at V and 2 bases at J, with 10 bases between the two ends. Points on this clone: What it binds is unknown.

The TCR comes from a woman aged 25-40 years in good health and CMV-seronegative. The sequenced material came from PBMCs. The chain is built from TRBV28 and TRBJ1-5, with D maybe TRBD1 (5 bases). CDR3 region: CASSLRGRGNQPQHF. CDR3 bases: TGTGCCAGCAGTTTAAGGGGACGCGGCAATCAGCCCCAGCATTTT.